This T cell receptor beta chain appears in the sequencing data of a study of OX40 agonist ivuxolimab in advanced cancers. For the study at large: Participants could have had prior anti-PD-1, anti-PD-L1 or anti-CTLA-4 therapy, and approximately 37% had some.

Profiling relied on immunoSEQ multiplex PCR, and the TCRdb table lists in-frame clones only, not all of them. The repertoire holds fewer than 100,000 clones, with roughly 84% as singletons. V lost 0 bases and J 5 bases, leaving 7 bases between the germline ends. Germline loops: CDR1 LNHNV, CDR2 YYDKDF (reference sequence). The CDR3 has 13 amino acids. The chain employs TRBV15 and TRBJ2-5, with D perhaps TRBD1 (5 bases). Source: CD4+ or CD8+ T cells sorted from blood, taken in a trial of the OX40 agonist ivuxolimab. This TCR was sampled from an adult with an advanced solid tumor such as melanoma, head and neck, liver or kidney cancer. The CDR3 spells CATSRDYRETQYF. The DNA of the CDR3 is TGTGCCACCAGCAGAGACTACAGGGAGACCCAGTACTTC. Full variable domain (rest looked up from reference TRBV15 and TRBJ2-5): DAMVIQNPRYQVTQFGKPVTLSCSQTLNHNVMYWYQQKSSQAPKLLFHYYDKDFNNEADTPDNFQSRRPNTSFCFLDIRSPGLGDTAMYLCATSRDYRETQYFGPGTRLLVL.